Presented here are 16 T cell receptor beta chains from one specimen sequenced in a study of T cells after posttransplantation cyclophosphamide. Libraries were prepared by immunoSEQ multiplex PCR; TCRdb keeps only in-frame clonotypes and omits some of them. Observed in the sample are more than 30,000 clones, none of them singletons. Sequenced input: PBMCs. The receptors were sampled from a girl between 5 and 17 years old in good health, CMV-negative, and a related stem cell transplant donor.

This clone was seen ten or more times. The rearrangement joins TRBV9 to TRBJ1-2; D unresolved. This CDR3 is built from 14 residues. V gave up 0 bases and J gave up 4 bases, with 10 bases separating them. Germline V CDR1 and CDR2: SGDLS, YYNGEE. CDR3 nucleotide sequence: TGTGCCAGCAGCGTAGGGATAGCCACCTATGGCTACACCTTC. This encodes CASSVGIATYGYTF.

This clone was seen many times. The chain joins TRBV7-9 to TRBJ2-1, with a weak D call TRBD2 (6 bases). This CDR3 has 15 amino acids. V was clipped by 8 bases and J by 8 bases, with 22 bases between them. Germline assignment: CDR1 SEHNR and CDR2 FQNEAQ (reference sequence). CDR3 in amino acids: CASGPGPPTSYEQFF. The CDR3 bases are TGTGCCAGCGGGCCAGGCCCCCCGACTAGTTATGAGCAGTTCTTC.

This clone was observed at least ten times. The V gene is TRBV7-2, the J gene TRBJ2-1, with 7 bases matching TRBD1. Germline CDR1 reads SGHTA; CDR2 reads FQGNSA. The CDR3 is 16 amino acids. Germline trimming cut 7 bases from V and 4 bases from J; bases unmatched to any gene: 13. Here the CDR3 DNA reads TGTGCCAGCATCGAGGGGCAGGGGGTAGGATACAATGAGCAGTTCTTC. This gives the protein CASIEGQGVGYNEQFF.

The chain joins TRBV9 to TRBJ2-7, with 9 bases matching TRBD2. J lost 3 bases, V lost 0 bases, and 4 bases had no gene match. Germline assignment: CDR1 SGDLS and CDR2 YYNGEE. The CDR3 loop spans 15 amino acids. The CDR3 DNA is TGTGCCAGCAGCGTAGGGCTAGCGGGAAACTACGAGCAGTACTTC. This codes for CASSVGLAGNYEQYF. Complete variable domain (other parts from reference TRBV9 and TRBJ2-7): DSGVTQTPKHLITATGQRVTLRCSPRSGDLSVYWYQQSLDQGLQFLIQYYNGEERAKGNILERFSAQQFPDLHSELNLSSLELGDSALYFCASSVGLAGNYEQYFGPGTRLTVT.

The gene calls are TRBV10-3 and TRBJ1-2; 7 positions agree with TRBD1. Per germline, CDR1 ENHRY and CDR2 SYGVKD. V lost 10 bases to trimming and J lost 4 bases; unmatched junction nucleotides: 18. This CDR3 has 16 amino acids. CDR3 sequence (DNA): TGTGCCACCGAGGGGGCTCGAGAGACAAGGGGCTATGGCTACACCTTC. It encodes CATEGARETRGYGYTF.

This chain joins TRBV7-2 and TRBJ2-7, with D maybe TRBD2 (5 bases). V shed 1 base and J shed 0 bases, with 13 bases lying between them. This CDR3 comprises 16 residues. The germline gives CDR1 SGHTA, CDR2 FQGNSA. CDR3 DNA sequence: TGTGCCAGCAGCTTAGAGGGCGGGTCAAGCTCCTACGAGCAGTACTTC. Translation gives CASSLEGGSSSYEQYF.

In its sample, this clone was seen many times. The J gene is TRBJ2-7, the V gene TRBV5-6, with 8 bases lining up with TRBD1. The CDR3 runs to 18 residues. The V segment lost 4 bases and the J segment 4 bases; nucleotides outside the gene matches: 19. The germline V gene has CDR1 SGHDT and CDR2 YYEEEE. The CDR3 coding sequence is TGTGCCAGCAGCCCCCCGACAGGGGACGGGGCTAGCTGGTACGAGCAGTACTTC. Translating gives CASSPPTGDGASWYEQYF. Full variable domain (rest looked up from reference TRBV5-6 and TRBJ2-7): DAGVTQSPTHLIKTRGQQVTLRCSPKSGHDTVSWYQQALGQGPQFIFQYYEEEERQRGNFPDRFSGHQFPNYSSELNVNALLLGDSALYLCASSPPTGDGASWYEQYFGPGTRLTVT.

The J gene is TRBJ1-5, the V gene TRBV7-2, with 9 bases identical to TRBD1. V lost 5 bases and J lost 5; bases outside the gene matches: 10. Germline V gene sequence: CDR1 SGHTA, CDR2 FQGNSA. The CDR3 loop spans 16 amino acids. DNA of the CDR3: TGTGCCAGCAGCCGGGATGGGACAGGGCTTGATCAGCCCCAGCATTTT. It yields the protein CASSRDGTGLDQPQHF.

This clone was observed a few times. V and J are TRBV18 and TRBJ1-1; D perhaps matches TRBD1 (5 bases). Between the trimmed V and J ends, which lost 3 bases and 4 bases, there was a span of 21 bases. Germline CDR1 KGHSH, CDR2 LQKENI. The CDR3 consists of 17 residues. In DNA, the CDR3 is TGTGCCAGCTCACCCTTCACAGGAGGCGAGGAGGGCACTGAAGCTTTCTTT. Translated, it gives CASSPFTGGEEGTEAFF.

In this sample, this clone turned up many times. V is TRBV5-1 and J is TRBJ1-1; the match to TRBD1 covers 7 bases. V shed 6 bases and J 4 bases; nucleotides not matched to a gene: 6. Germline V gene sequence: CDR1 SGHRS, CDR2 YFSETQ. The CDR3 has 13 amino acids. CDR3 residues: CASNDRVGTEAFF. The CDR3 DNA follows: TGCGCCAGCAATGACAGGGTTGGCACTGAAGCTTTCTTT.

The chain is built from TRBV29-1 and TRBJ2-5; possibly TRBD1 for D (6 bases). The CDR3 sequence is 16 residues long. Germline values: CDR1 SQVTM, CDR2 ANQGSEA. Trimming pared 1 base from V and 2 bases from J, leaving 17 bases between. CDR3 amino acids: CSVEGGQGVWQETQYF. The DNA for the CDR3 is TGCAGCGTTGAAGGGGGGCAGGGAGTCTGGCAAGAGACCCAGTACTTC.

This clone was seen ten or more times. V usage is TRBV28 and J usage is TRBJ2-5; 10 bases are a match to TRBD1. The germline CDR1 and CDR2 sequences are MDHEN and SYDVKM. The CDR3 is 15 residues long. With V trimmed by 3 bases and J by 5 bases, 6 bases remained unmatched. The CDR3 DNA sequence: TGTGCCAGCAGTTTTAGGGGACAGGGGAGTGAGACCCAGTACTTC. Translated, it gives CASSFRGQGSETQYF.

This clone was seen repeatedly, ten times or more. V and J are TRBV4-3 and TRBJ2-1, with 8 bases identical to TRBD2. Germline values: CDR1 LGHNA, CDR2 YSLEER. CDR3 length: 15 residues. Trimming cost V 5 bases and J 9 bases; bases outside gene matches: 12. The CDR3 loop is CASSYLAGNMGEQFF. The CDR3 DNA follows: TGCGCCAGCAGCTATTTAGCGGGAAACATGGGTGAGCAGTTCTTC.

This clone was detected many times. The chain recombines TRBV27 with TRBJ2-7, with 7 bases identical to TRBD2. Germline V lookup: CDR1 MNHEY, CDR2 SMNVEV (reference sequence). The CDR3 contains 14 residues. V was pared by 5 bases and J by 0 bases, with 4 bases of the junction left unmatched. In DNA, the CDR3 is TGTGCCAGCAGTGCGGCTAGCGGCTCCTACGAGCAGTACTTC. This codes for CASSAASGSYEQYF.

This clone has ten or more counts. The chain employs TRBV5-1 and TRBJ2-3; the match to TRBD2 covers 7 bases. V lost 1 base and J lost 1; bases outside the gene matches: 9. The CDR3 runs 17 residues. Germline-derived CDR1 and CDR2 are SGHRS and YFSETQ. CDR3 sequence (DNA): TGCGCCAGCAGCTTGCCCCGGGGAGGGTTCGGCACAGATACGCAGTATTTT. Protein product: CASSLPRGGFGTDTQYF.

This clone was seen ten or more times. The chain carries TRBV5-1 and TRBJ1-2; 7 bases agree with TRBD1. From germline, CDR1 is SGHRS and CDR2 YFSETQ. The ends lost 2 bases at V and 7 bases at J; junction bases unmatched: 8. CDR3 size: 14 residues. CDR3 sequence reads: CASSLRRGLSGYTF. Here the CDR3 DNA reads TGCGCCAGCAGCTTAAGAAGGGGGCTGTCTGGCTACACCTTC.